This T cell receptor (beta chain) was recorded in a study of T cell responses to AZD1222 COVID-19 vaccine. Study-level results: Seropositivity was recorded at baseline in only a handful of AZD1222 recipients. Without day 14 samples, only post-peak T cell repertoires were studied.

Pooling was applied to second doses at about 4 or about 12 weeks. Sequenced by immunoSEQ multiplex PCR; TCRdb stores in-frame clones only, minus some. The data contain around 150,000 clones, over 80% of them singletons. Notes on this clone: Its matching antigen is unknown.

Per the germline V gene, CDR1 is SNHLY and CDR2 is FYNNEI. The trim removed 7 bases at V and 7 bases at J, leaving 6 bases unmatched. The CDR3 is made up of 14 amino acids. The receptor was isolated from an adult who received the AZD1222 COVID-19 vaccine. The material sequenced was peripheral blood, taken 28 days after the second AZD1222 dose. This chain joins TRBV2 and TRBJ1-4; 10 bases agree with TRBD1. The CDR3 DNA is TGTGCCAGCACCTCCGGGACAGGGGTTGAAAAACTGTTTTTT. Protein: CASTSGTGVEKLFF.